A single sample gave rise to the 28 T cell receptor beta chains below, sequenced in a study of cytomegalovirus exposure and HLA in healthy donors. Amplification used 60 Vbeta primers and 13 Jbeta primers. The table came from immunoSEQ multiplex PCR; TCRdb's copy has only in-frame clones and leaves some out. With roughly 76,000 clones in the sample, the ten largest clones hold 2.4%. Material: PBMCs. These receptors originate from a female donor in good health and CMV-seropositive.

V and J are TRBV7-2 and TRBJ2-7, with D hard to call. This CDR3 has 14 amino acids. Germline V gene lookup returns CDR1 SGHTA and CDR2 FQGNSA. The V gene lost 5 bases and the J gene lost 2 bases, with 13 bases spanning the gap. CDR3 nucleotide sequence: TGTGCCAGCAGCGGCTACACGGGTGCCTACGAGCAGTACTTC. It translates to CASSGYTGAYEQYF.

This sequence joins TRBV4-3 and TRBJ2-6, with unresolved D. CDR1 and CDR2 (germline): LGHNA, YSLEER. The V end was cut by 0 bases, the J end by 0 bases, with 6 bases between. The CDR3 loop spans 16 amino acids. The CDR3 coding sequence is TGCGCCAGCAGCCAAGATTTGGCCTCTGGGGCCAACGTCCTGACTTTC. It yields the protein CASSQDLASGANVLTF.

The chain couples TRBV6-5 to TRBJ1-2, with TRBD1 matching over 8 bases. The CDR3 is 15 residues long. CDR1 and CDR2 from the germline V gene are MNHEY and SVGAGI. Unmatched junction bases numbered 9, after V lost 2 bases and J lost 7 bases. Here the CDR3 DNA reads TGTGCCAGCAGTTACCGATCGACAGGGGCATCTGGCTACACCTTC. It yields the protein CASSYRSTGASGYTF.

Here the CDR3 DNA reads TGTGCCAGCAGTTCGACAGGGGGCTCCTACGAGCAGTACTTC. Protein product: CASSSTGGSYEQYF. This chain connects TRBV6-1 to TRBJ2-7, with 9 bases matching TRBD1. The V gene's germline CDR1 is MNHNS and CDR2 SASEGT. The CDR3 covers 14 residues. The V gene end was trimmed by 5 bases and the J gene end by 0 bases; junction bases not matched to a gene: 2.

This chain links TRBV7-2 with TRBJ1-2; D gene unclear. The CDR3 contains 15 residues. CDR1 and CDR2 (germline): SGHTA, FQGNSA. Trimming pared 2 bases from V and 2 bases from J, leaving 12 bases between. The DNA for the CDR3 is TGTGCCAGCAGCTTATTTACAGAGGGAAACTATGGCTACACCTTC. Translated: CASSLFTEGNYGYTF.

The chain employs TRBV10-3 and TRBJ2-3; the match to TRBD2 covers 16 bases. The germline gives CDR1 ENHRY, CDR2 SYGVKD. The CDR3 contains 16 residues. J was trimmed by 6 bases and V by 2 bases; bases with no gene match: 2. CDR3 coding DNA: TGTGCCATCAGTGAGGGGACTAGCGGGGGGGTTGATACGCAGTATTTT. Translated, it gives CAISEGTSGGVDTQYF.

J is TRBJ2-1 and V is TRBV7-9; D is undetermined. V lost 5 bases, J lost 10 bases, and 9 bases lay in between. CDR1 and CDR2 from the germline V gene are SEHNR and FQNEAQ (reference sequence). The length of the CDR3 is 11 residues. Written as DNA, the CDR3 is TGTGCCAGCAGCCCCACAATGGAGCAGTTCTTC. It translates to CASSPTMEQFF.

The rearrangement uses TRBV2 and TRBJ1-1; D might be TRBD1 (5 bases). Germline-derived CDR1 and CDR2 are SNHLY and FYNNEI. The length of the CDR3 is 11 residues. The CDR3 region is CVLQGNTEAFF. The CDR3 DNA follows: TGTGTCCTCCAGGGGAACACTGAAGCTTTCTTT.

V gene TRBV6-1 combines with J gene TRBJ1-4, with TRBD1 matching over 8 bases. Germline CDR1 reads MNHNS; CDR2 reads SASEGT. V was clipped by 5 bases and J by 7 bases; unmatched bases: 6. The CDR3 has 14 residues. CDR3 nucleotides: TGTGCCAGCAGTTCGGGACAGGAGAGTGAAAAACTGTTTTTT. It is translated as CASSSGQESEKLFF.

V and J are TRBV9 and TRBJ1-1, with D tentatively TRBD1 (5 bases). V lost 0 bases, J lost 5 bases, and 14 bases lay in between. There are 15 residues in the CDR3. Germline V gene sequence: CDR1 SGDLS, CDR2 YYNGEE. CDR3 sequence (DNA): TGTGCCAGCAGCGTAGAGGGGCAGGGTTCGACTGAAGCTTTCTTT. Protein: CASSVEGQGSTEAFF.

The V call is TRBV19, the J call TRBJ1-5, with D perhaps TRBD1 (5 bases). Germline assignment: CDR1 LNHDA and CDR2 SQIVND (reference sequence). Deletions cut 7 bases from V and 1 base from J, with 8 bases between. This CDR3 is built from 13 residues. The CDR3 nucleotides are TGTGCCAGTACCGACAGAAGCAATCAGCCCCAGCATTTT. This gives the protein CASTDRSNQPQHF. Drawing the rest from reference TRBV19 and TRBJ1-5, the complete variable domain is DGGITQSPKYLFRKEGQNVTLSCEQNLNHDAMYWYRQDPGQGLRLIYYSQIVNDFQKGDIAEGYSVSREKKESFPLTVTSAQKNPTAFYLCASTDRSNQPQHFGDGTRLSIL.

CDR3 in DNA: TGTGCCTGGAGTAAAGGGGGTAGCTCCTACGAGCAGTACTTC. Translation: CAWSKGGSSYEQYF. This sequence joins TRBV30 and TRBJ2-7, with a possible D match to TRBD1 (6 bases). Germline V gives CDR1 GTSNPN, CDR2 SVGIG (reference sequence). There are 14 residues in the CDR3. V was cut by 2 bases and J by 0 bases, with 11 bases left in between.

The chain has TRBV2 and TRBJ2-1; TRBD2 aligns across 8 bases. Losses at the gene ends were 6 bases for V and 5 bases for J; bases not matched to a gene: 9. Germline V CDR1 and CDR2: SNHLY, FYNNEI. The CDR3 extends over 15 amino acids. The DNA of the CDR3 is TGTGCCAGCAGCCACCTAGCGGGCCCGGACAATGAGCAGTTCTTC. It encodes CASSHLAGPDNEQFF. Full variable domain (remainder filled in from reference TRBV2 and TRBJ2-1): EPEVTQTPSHQVTQMGQEVILRCVPISNHLYFYWYRQILGQKVEFLVSFYNNEISEKSEIFDDQFSVERPDGSNFTLKIRSTKLEDSAMYFCASSHLAGPDNEQFFGPGTRLTVL.

CDR3 residues: CASSRSHTGELFF. As DNA, the CDR3 is TGTGCCAGCTCGAGGAGCCACACCGGGGAGCTGTTTTTT. The gene calls are TRBV11-2 and TRBJ2-2; D ambiguous. Trimming took off 8 bases at V and 3 bases at J, with 10 bases between the two ends. The CDR3 sequence is 13 residues long. Germline V gives CDR1 SGHAT, CDR2 FQNNGV.

This chain uses TRBV19 with TRBJ1-1; D uncertain. The CDR3 is made up of 14 amino acids. V shed 5 bases and J shed 0 bases, with 10 bases lying between them. The germline V gene encodes CDR1 LNHDA and CDR2 SQIVND (reference sequence). The CDR3 spells CASSLAAMNTEAFF. The CDR3 DNA reads TGTGCCAGTAGTTTGGCAGCGATGAACACTGAAGCTTTCTTT.

J is TRBJ1-4 and V is TRBV25-1; TRBD1 matches 7 bases. The CDR3 is 16 amino acids. The junction had 15 bases not matched to a gene; V was cut back by 6 bases and J by 8 bases. Per germline, CDR1 MGHDK and CDR2 SYGVNS. CDR3 nucleotide sequence: TGTGCCAGCAGCAATTCCAGGGGGACAGTCGCCGAAAAACTGTTTTTT. It specifies CASSNSRGTVAEKLFF. Supplemented by reference TRBV25-1 and TRBJ1-4, the full variable domain reads EADIYQTPRYLVIGTGKKITLECSQTMGHDKMYWYQQDPGMELHLIHYSYGVNSTEKGDLSSESTVSRIRTEHFPLTLESARPSHTSQYLCASSNSRGTVAEKLFFGSGTQLSVL.

The rearrangement links TRBV19 to TRBJ1-2, with D unclear. This CDR3 has 12 residues. Deletions cut 7 bases from V and 1 base from J, with 7 bases between. Germline assignment: CDR1 LNHDA and CDR2 SQIVND (reference sequence). The CDR3, as DNA: TGTGCCAGTACACAGAATAACTATGGCTACACCTTC. It codes for CASTQNNYGYTF.

The CDR3 is CASSEAPSTDTQYF. CDR3 bases: TGTGCCAGCAGTGAAGCTCCTAGCACAGATACGCAGTATTTT. V gene TRBV6-4 combines with J gene TRBJ2-3, with D unclear. From germline, CDR1 is MRHNA and CDR2 SNTAGT. The CDR3 loop spans 14 amino acids. V was cut by 3 bases and J by 0 bases, with 7 bases left in between.

The chain carries TRBV18 and TRBJ2-7; D unclear. CDR1 is KGHSH, CDR2 LQKENI, per germline. The CDR3 runs to 15 residues. Trimming left V 3 bases short and J 2 bases short, with 14 bases between. Here the CDR3 reads CASSPVTVLTYEQYF. The CDR3 DNA reads as TGTGCCAGCTCACCTGTAACAGTTTTGACCTACGAGCAGTACTTC.

Here the CDR3 reads CASSLTGGDTEAFF. The DNA of the CDR3 is TGTGCCAGCAGCTTGACAGGGGGGGACACTGAAGCTTTCTTT. J is TRBJ1-1 and V is TRBV6-1; 9 bases align to TRBD1. Trimming cost V 6 bases and J 3 bases; bases outside gene matches: 5. CDR3 length: 14 residues. CDR1 and CDR2 from the germline V gene are MNHNS and SASEGT.

J is TRBJ1-1 and V is TRBV5-8; possibly TRBD1 for D (6 bases). The CDR3 spans 16 residues. V was shortened by 2 bases and J by 1 base, with 15 bases between the two germline ends. Germline V CDR1 and CDR2: SGHTS, YDEGEE. In DNA, the CDR3 is TGTGCCAGCAGCTTAGATGAGGACAGCCAGAACACTGAAGCTTTCTTT. Amino acids: CASSLDEDSQNTEAFF.

The chain uses TRBV30 and TRBJ1-2; D possibly corresponds to TRBD1 (5 bases). This CDR3 contains 12 residues. Trimming took 5 bases from V and 0 from J, leaving 7 bases between them. Germline assignment: CDR1 GTSNPN and CDR2 SVGIG (reference sequence). The CDR3 region is CAWGAPNYGYTF. DNA for the CDR3: TGTGCCTGGGGGGCCCCTAACTATGGCTACACCTTC. Using reference TRBV30 and TRBJ1-2 for the parts outside the CDR3, the full variable domain is SQTIHQWPATLVQPVGSPLSLECTVEGTSNPNLYWYRQAAGRGLQLLFYSVGIGQISSEVPQNLSASRPQDRQFILSSKKLLLSDSGFYLCAWGAPNYGYTFGSGTRLTVV.

V is TRBV30 and J is TRBJ1-6, with D unclear. The germline V and J ends were trimmed by 7 bases and 3 bases, with 7 bases remaining between them. The CDR3 consists of 12 residues. CDR1 GTSNPN and CDR2 SVGIG come from the germline V gene (reference sequence). The CDR3 DNA reads TGTGCCTTCCAGTTCTATAATTCACCCCTCCACTTT. Protein: CAFQFYNSPLHF. The full variable domain, rest sourced from reference TRBV30 and TRBJ1-6, is SQTIHQWPATLVQPVGSPLSLECTVEGTSNPNLYWYRQAAGRGLQLLFYSVGIGQISSEVPQNLSASRPQDRQFILSSKKLLLSDSGFYLCAFQFYNSPLHFGNGTRLTVT.

The chain carries TRBV4-2 and TRBJ2-3; the D is unclear. The V gene lost 1 base and the J gene lost 1 base, with 9 bases spanning the gap. Germline V gene data show CDR1 as LGHNA and CDR2 as YNFKEQ. The CDR3 consists of 15 residues. For the CDR3, the DNA is TGTGCCAGCAGCCAAGTTGGCCAGGGCACAGATACGCAGTATTTT. Protein product: CASSQVGQGTDTQYF.

The V gene is TRBV18, the J gene TRBJ2-7; D may be TRBD1 (5 bases). The CDR3 length is 14 residues. Germline CDR1 is KGHSH and CDR2 is LQKENI. V was pared by 6 bases and J by 1 base, with 13 bases between. CDR3 in DNA: TGTGCCAGCTCTCCGGCGTCAGGGTCCTACGAGCAGTACTTC. Its translation is CASSPASGSYEQYF.

The chain uses TRBV5-1 and TRBJ2-2; D is unresolved. CDR3 length equals 14 residues. Trimming removed 1 base at V and 1 base at J, with 5 bases between. Per germline, CDR1 SGHRS and CDR2 YFSETQ. The CDR3 here is CASSLTLNTGELFF. CDR3 DNA sequence: TGCGCCAGCAGCTTGACATTGAACACCGGGGAGCTGTTTTTT.

The chain employs TRBV7-6 and TRBJ2-5; TRBD1 is a possible D gene (5 bases). The CDR3 has 15 residues. The germline gives CDR1 SGHVS, CDR2 FNYEAQ. Trimming pared 2 bases from V and 0 bases from J, leaving 10 bases between. CDR3 DNA: TGTGCCAGCAGCTTATCTAGGGGAAACCAAGAGACCCAGTACTTC. It specifies CASSLSRGNQETQYF.

The J gene is TRBJ2-1, the V gene TRBV7-3; 7 nucleotides align to TRBD2. CDR1 and CDR2 (germline): SGHTA, FQGTGA. After removal of 8 bases from V and 11 bases from J, the junction contained 18 bases not matched to a gene. The CDR3 is 15 residues long. The CDR3, as DNA: TGTGCCAGCCCCCCTACTAGCGTAAAAACAATGCAGCAGTTCTTC. Translating gives CASPPTSVKTMQQFF.